The 26 T cell receptor beta chains listed next were all sequenced from one sample in a study of shared clonotypes between healthy human individuals. Clones were sequenced by immunoSEQ multiplex PCR, and TCRdb holds only the in-frame ones, with some missing. The repertoire holds millions of clones, with 85% to 95% as singletons. The sample consisted of naive CD4+ T cells sorted from blood. Stated subset: CD45RA+ positively selected. All receptors derive from a man between 18 and 29 years old in good health.

The V gene is TRBV19, the J gene TRBJ2-7; D perhaps matches TRBD2 (5 bases). Germline-derived CDR1 and CDR2 are LNHDA and SQIVND (reference sequence). The CDR3 is 15 amino acids. V lost 1 base to trimming and J lost 3 bases, with 13 bases between them. This CDR3 is CASSIGILGSYEQYF. DNA of the CDR3: TGTGCCAGTAGTATAGGAATACTGGGGAGCTACGAGCAGTACTTC. Variable domain in full (rest from reference TRBV19 and TRBJ2-7): DGGITQSPKYLFRKEGQNVTLSCEQNLNHDAMYWYRQDPGQGLRLIYYSQIVNDFQKGDIAEGYSVSREKKESFPLTVTSAQKNPTAFYLCASSIGILGSYEQYFGPGTRLTVT.

The chain uses TRBV10-1 and TRBJ2-7, with D possibly matching TRBD2 (5 bases). The CDR3 is 13 amino acids. V shed 4 bases and J shed 5 bases, with 12 bases lying between them. Per germline, CDR1 WNHNN and CDR2 SYGVQD (reference sequence). The CDR3 loop reads CASSGPGSDEQYF. The CDR3 coding sequence is TGCGCCAGCAGTGGTCCGGGGTCTGACGAGCAGTACTTC.

J is TRBJ2-5 and V is TRBV25-1, with D hard to call. V dropped 6 bases and J dropped 2 bases, with 13 bases sitting between them. The CDR3 is made up of 14 amino acids. Germline lookup yields CDR1 MGHDK and CDR2 SYGVNS. CDR3 sequence (DNA): TGTGCCAGCAGCGACCGGATCGGGCAAGAGACCCAGTACTTC. It is translated as CASSDRIGQETQYF.

The gene calls are TRBV5-4 and TRBJ2-1; 13 bases are a match to TRBD2. The germline V gene has CDR1 SGHNT and CDR2 YYREEE (reference sequence). This CDR3 has 15 amino acids. V was pared by 4 bases and J by 6 bases, with 4 bases of the junction left unmatched. The CDR3 here is CASSPGTSGTNEQFF. The CDR3, as DNA: TGTGCCAGCAGCCCCGGGACTAGCGGGACCAATGAGCAGTTCTTC.

The CDR3 DNA sequence: TGCGCCAGCAGTGAGGAAGGGACAGGGGCAGATACGCAGTATTTT. Protein sequence: CASSEEGTGADTQYF. This rearrangement joins TRBV10-1 to TRBJ2-3; 10 bases line up with TRBD1. V dropped 2 bases and J dropped 4; count of bases not matched to a gene: 3. CDR3 length equals 15 residues. CDR1 and CDR2 from the germline V gene are WNHNN and SYGVQD (reference sequence).

J is TRBJ1-5 and V is TRBV6-1, with 7 bases that match TRBD1. J was trimmed by 5 bases and V by 3 bases; bases with no gene match: 4. CDR3 length: 14 residues. Germline CDR1 and CDR2: MNHNS and SASEGT. CDR3: CASSDQGGDQPQHF. The CDR3 DNA follows: TGTGCCAGCAGTGACCAGGGGGGGGATCAGCCCCAGCATTTT.

The chain has TRBV19 and TRBJ1-1; 7 bases line up with TRBD1. Germline V gives CDR1 LNHDA, CDR2 SQIVND (reference sequence). This CDR3 region has 14 residues. The J segment lost 1 base and the V segment lost 7 bases, leaving 6 bases of the junction unmatched. The CDR3 reads CASKRDRPNTEAFF. Written as DNA, the CDR3 is TGTGCCAGTAAAAGGGACAGACCGAACACTGAAGCTTTCTTT.

This chain links TRBV6-1 with TRBJ1-5; no clear D gene. Germline assignment: CDR1 MNHNS and CDR2 SASEGT. This CDR3 is built from 14 residues. Between the trimmed V and J ends, which lost 1 base and 7 bases, there was a span of 11 bases. CDR3 protein: CASSEGGGRQPQHF. CDR3 bases: TGTGCCAGCAGTGAAGGAGGAGGTAGGCAGCCCCAGCATTTT.

J is TRBJ2-1 and V is TRBV5-6; D not resolved. The V gene's germline CDR1 is SGHDT and CDR2 YYEEEE. This CDR3 comprises 13 residues. V lost 7 bases to trimming and J lost 4 bases, with 12 bases between them. The CDR3 is CASSTPDYNEQFF. The CDR3 DNA reads TGTGCCAGCTCAACACCGGATTACAATGAGCAGTTCTTC.

A remark on this clone: Other DNA sequences in the same sample also yield this CDR3. This chain connects TRBV18 to TRBJ2-5; D is uncertain. Germline V gene lookup returns CDR1 KGHSH and CDR2 LQKENI. The germline V and J ends were trimmed by 4 bases and 4 bases, with 4 bases remaining between them. The CDR3 has 11 amino acids. The CDR3 bases are TGTGCCAGCTCACGCGTAGAGACCCAGTACTTC. This codes for CASSRVETQYF.

This clone was counted once. CDR3 loop: CAWDRGATEAFF. The CDR3 nucleotides read TGTGCCTGGGACAGGGGGGCTACTGAAGCTTTCTTT. This chain connects TRBV30 to TRBJ1-1; TRBD1 aligns across 9 bases. CDR1 and CDR2 (germline): GTSNPN, SVGIG (reference sequence). V lost 5 bases and J lost 5; bases outside the gene matches: 3. CDR3 length: 12 amino acids.

V and J are TRBV5-6 and TRBJ2-2; D is undetermined. V lost 1 base and J lost 3, with 4 bases in between. Per germline, CDR1 SGHDT and CDR2 YYEEEE. The CDR3 loop spans 13 amino acids. The CDR3 spells CASSLQDTGELFF. As DNA, the CDR3 is TGTGCCAGCAGCTTGCAGGACACCGGGGAGCTGTTTTTT.

About this clone: This same CDR3 is encoded by further DNA sequences in the sample. The chain uses TRBV7-9 and TRBJ1-1; D uncertain. The V end lost 1 base, the J end lost 5 bases, and 8 bases lay between the germline ends. Germline values: CDR1 SEHNR, CDR2 FQNEAQ (reference sequence). The CDR3 has 13 residues. The CDR3, as DNA: TGTGCCAGCAGCTTAGGTGAGGGTACTGAAGCTTTCTTT. This translates into CASSLGEGTEAFF. Full variable domain (missing parts from reference TRBV7-9 and TRBJ1-1): DTGVSQNPRHKITKRGQNVTFRCDPISEHNRLYWYRQTLGQGPEFLTYFQNEAQLEKSRLLSDRFSAERPKGSFSTLEIQRTEQGDSAMYLCASSLGEGTEAFFGQGTRLTVV.

J is TRBJ1-5 and V is TRBV9, with unresolved D. With 1 base removed from V and 0 bases from J, the gap between germline ends came to 8 bases. CDR3 length: 15 amino acids. Looked up from germline, CDR1 is SGDLS and CDR2 is YYNGEE. DNA for the CDR3: TGTGCCAGCAGCGTAAATGGTCTTAGCAATCAGCCCCAGCATTTT. Its protein product is CASSVNGLSNQPQHF.

The gene calls are TRBV27 and TRBJ2-7, with D possibly being TRBD1 or TRBD2 (6 bases each). V was shortened by 5 bases and J by 2 bases, with 16 bases between the two germline ends. Germline V gene data show CDR1 as MNHEY and CDR2 as SMNVEV (reference sequence). The CDR3 totals 15 residues. The CDR3 nucleotides read TGTGCCAGCAGTCCGGGGGCTGCCCTTACCTACGAGCAGTACTTC. Residues: CASSPGAALTYEQYF.

V and J are TRBV19 and TRBJ2-6; unclear D gene. The germline V gene has CDR1 LNHDA and CDR2 SQIVND (reference sequence). The V end lost 7 bases, the J end lost 5 bases, and 18 bases lay between the germline ends. This CDR3 region has 16 residues. The CDR3 sequence is CASTDGPFRRANVLTF. DNA for the CDR3: TGTGCCAGTACTGACGGACCTTTTCGCCGGGCCAACGTCCTGACTTTC.

The rearrangement links TRBV7-2 to TRBJ1-6; TRBD1 matches 8 bases. Germline CDR1 SGHTA, CDR2 FQGNSA. The CDR3 loop spans 16 amino acids. J was trimmed by 6 bases and V by 5 bases; bases with no gene match: 9. The chain's CDR3 is CASSRMTGDSNSPLHF. CDR3 sequence (DNA): TGTGCCAGCAGCCGTATGACAGGGGACTCTAATTCACCCCTCCACTTT.

V gene TRBV15 combines with J gene TRBJ1-6, with D possibly matching TRBD1 (5 bases). Per the germline V gene, CDR1 is LNHNV and CDR2 is YYDKDF (reference sequence). This CDR3 comprises 15 residues. The V end lost 5 bases, the J end lost 1 base, and 9 bases lay between the germline ends. CDR3 nucleotides: TGTGCCACCAGCGTAGGACAATCCTATAATTCACCCCTCCACTTT. It encodes CATSVGQSYNSPLHF. The full variable domain, in which reference TRBV15 and TRBJ1-6 provide the parts outside the CDR3, is DAMVIQNPRYQVTQFGKPVTLSCSQTLNHNVMYWYQQKSSQAPKLLFHYYDKDFNNEADTPDNFQSRRPNTSFCFLDIRSPGLGDTAMYLCATSVGQSYNSPLHFGNGTRLTVT.

The genes are TRBV7-2 and TRBJ2-7, with D maybe TRBD2 (5 bases). Germline V CDR1 and CDR2: SGHTA, FQGNSA. CDR3 length: 15 amino acids. V gave up 1 base and J gave up 3 bases, with 13 bases separating them. CDR3 loop: CASSLEWAGNYEQYF. DNA of the CDR3: TGTGCCAGCAGCTTAGAGTGGGCGGGTAACTACGAGCAGTACTTC.

This chain joins TRBV11-2 and TRBJ1-1, with D possibly TRBD1 on 5 matching bases. V shed 3 bases and J shed 3 bases, with 11 bases lying between them. The CDR3 loop spans 14 amino acids. Germline CDR1 is SGHAT and CDR2 is FQNNGV. CDR3 coding DNA: TGTGCCAGCAGCTTTTTCAGGGTACACACTGAAGCTTTCTTT. Its protein is CASSFFRVHTEAFF.

For this clone: The same CDR3 arises from other DNA sequences in this sample as well. The V gene is TRBV28, the J gene TRBJ2-3, with 7 bases aligning to TRBD1. The V gene's germline CDR1 is MDHEN and CDR2 SYDVKM. This CDR3 is built from 14 residues. The junction had 4 bases not matched to a gene; V was cut back by 3 bases and J by 4 bases. The DNA for the CDR3 is TGTGCCAGCAGTTTGAGGGGGCTGTCAGATACGCAGTATTTT. Translating it yields CASSLRGLSDTQYF.

This clone has a single count. The V call is TRBV29-1, the J call TRBJ1-2; no firm D call. The CDR3 length is 14 residues. Germline V gene lookup returns CDR1 SQVTM and CDR2 ANQGSEA. V lost 0 bases and J 4 bases, leaving 12 bases between the germline ends. The DNA of the CDR3 is TGCAGCGTTGAAGAGGTGGTCTGGGGCTATGGCTACACCTTC. The encoded protein is CSVEEVVWGYGYTF.

This clone was detected once. The chain couples TRBV11-2 to TRBJ1-6; TRBD1 agrees at 9 bases. The V segment lost 8 bases and the J segment 9 bases; nucleotides outside the gene matches: 8. The V gene's germline CDR1 is SGHAT and CDR2 FQNNGV. CDR3 length: 14 amino acids. CDR3: CASCQDRGGSPLHF. The DNA of the CDR3 is TGTGCCAGCTGTCAGGACAGGGGCGGTTCACCCCTCCACTTT. Combining the CDR3 with reference TRBV11-2 and TRBJ1-6 gives the whole variable domain EAGVAQSPRYKIIEKRQSVAFWCNPISGHATLYWYQQILGQGPKLLIQFQNNGVVDDSQLPKDRFSAERLKGVDSTLKIQPAKLEDSAVYLCASCQDRGGSPLHFGNGTRLTVT.

The rearrangement uses TRBV15 and TRBJ1-5; unclear D gene. Per germline, CDR1 LNHNV and CDR2 YYDKDF (reference sequence). V was cut by 3 bases and J by 7 bases, with 7 bases left in between. The CDR3 is 12 residues long. CDR3 loop: CATSSLEQPQHF. In nucleotides, the CDR3 is TGTGCCACCAGCAGCCTCGAGCAGCCCCAGCATTTT.

In this sample, this clone turned up once. This chain uses TRBV11-2 with TRBJ2-1, with TRBD2 identical over 8 bases. V shed 1 base, J shed 8 bases, and the junction held 13 bases outside the gene matches. The CDR3 extends over 17 amino acids. Germline CDR1 is SGHAT and CDR2 is FQNNGV. The CDR3, as DNA: TGTGCCAGCAGCTTAGGAACTAGCGGCAGAAAGAGCCATGAGCAGTTCTTC. It yields the protein CASSLGTSGRKSHEQFF.

To note about this clone: The DNA is omitted, as the CDR3 cannot be located on it reliably, and the CDR3 follows TCRdb's listing. This chain uses TRBV21-1 with TRBJ1-3. TRBV21-1 is tagged as a pseudogene. The CDR3 has 17 amino acids, counting both end residues. The CDR3 region is CASSKVGDGNRSNTIYF.